What follows is one T cell receptor beta chain and its context. What it binds is not known. Specified treatment: roughly 18 received Ad26.COV2.S at low or high dose, single or two shots; a few received placebo; per-sample allocation not given. It was on day 63 after the first vaccine or placebo injection that samples were taken. The sample came from a Boston adult aged 18-55 years. An Ad26 vector carrying the Wuhan-strain SARS-CoV-2 spike served as the vaccine. Produced via immunoSEQ multiplex PCR; TCRdb's table is partial and in-frame only. The repertoire holds 300,000 to 400,000 clones, with 70% to 90% as singletons. This entry belongs to a study of Ad26.COV2.S vaccination and SARS-CoV-2 variants. Study results and caveats: Measurements of TCR breadth and depth may have given underestimates of the total T cell responses. Reported findings describe substantial breadth in spike-specific CD8+ and CD4+ T cell responses following vaccination.

Trimming cost V 0 bases and J 3 bases, with 12 bases left between them. The CDR3 is 16 amino acids. Germline V lookup: CDR1 SGHAT, CDR2 FQNNGV. The origin of this receptor is a person between 18 and 65 years old who received the Ad26.COV2.S COVID-19 vaccine or a placebo. Here the sequenced sample was peripheral blood, taken in a trial of Ad26.COV2.S vaccine versus placebo. V is TRBV11-2 and J is TRBJ1-3; D not certain. The CDR3 nucleotides are TGTGCCAGCAGCTTAGATCGGTCAGCTTATGGAAACACCATATATTTT. This translates into CASSLDRSAYGNTIYF.